This TCR beta chain was recovered during a study of shared clonotypes between healthy human individuals. Study-wide results and caveats: Naive CD4 clonotypes were shared across several donors at around 5.4%.

Samples underwent the assay at deep level. 200 to 250 ng DNA, 30,000 or so T cell genomes, went into each sorted-subset replicate PCR. The method was immunoSEQ multiplex PCR; TCRdb's version includes in-frame clones alone and lacks a portion of them. The profile covers some 2 million clones, with roughly 96% appearing a single time and 0.13% taken by the ten largest. The CDR3 totals 14 residues. Germline V gives CDR1 SEHNR, CDR2 FQNEAQ (reference sequence). Trimming removed 5 bases from V and 7 bases from J, with 18 bases in between. A note on this clone: Its antigen is unknown.

Specimen: naive CD4+ T cells sorted from blood. Sample subset: CD45RA+ positively selected. This chain joins TRBV7-9 and TRBJ2-7; D is unresolved. The TCR sequence derives from a man between 18 and 35 years old in good health. Here the CDR3 DNA reads TGTGCCAGCAGCCCCGCCGCTGTTGGCTGGGAGCAGTACTTC. It codes for CASSPAAVGWEQYF.